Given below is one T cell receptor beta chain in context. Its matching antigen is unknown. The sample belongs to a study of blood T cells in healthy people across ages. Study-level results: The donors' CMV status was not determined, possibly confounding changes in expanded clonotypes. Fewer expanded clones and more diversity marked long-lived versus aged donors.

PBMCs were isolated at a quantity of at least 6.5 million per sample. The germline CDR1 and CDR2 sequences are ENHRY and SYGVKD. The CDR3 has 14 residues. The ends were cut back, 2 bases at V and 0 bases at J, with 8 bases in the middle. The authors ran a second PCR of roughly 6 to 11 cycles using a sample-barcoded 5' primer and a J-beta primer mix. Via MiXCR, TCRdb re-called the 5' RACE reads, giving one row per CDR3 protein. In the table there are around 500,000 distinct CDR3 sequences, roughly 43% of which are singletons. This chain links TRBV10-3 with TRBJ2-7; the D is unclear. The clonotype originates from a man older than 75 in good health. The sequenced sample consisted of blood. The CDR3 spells CAISEVQDSYEQYF. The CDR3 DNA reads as TGTGCCATCAGTGAGGTCCAGGACTCCTACGAGCAGTACTTC.